These 18 T cell receptor beta chains came from one sample sequenced in a study of low-dose radiotherapy and immunotherapy resistance in tumors. Primers used for first-strand cDNA, a TRAV- and TRBV-specific set, covered both alpha and beta chains. Amplification of TCRs used a constant-region primer and V-primer adapter for approximately 19 PCR cycles. TCRdb re-analysed the reads in MiXCR, keeping a single row per CDR3 protein. This sample has about 82,000 distinct CDR3 sequences, with 18% found just once. The time point: before trial treatment. The sequenced sample was PBMCs, obtained before treatment. The source of these receptors is a male donor with prostate cancer.

This clonotype was seen ten or more times. The rearrangement links TRBV19 to TRBJ1-2, with 7 bases matching TRBD1. V lost 6 bases to trimming and J lost 2 bases; unmatched junction nucleotides: 6. Germline V gene sequence: CDR1 LNHDA, CDR2 SQIVND (reference sequence). The CDR3 runs 14 residues. The CDR3 is CASSDVTGNYGYTF. The CDR3 region has the DNA TGTGCCAGTAGCGATGTGACAGGGAACTATGGCTACACCTTC.

This clonotype was counted at least ten times. The chain uses TRBV6-1 and TRBJ2-5; no firm D call. CDR3 size: 13 residues. V was pared by 1 base and J by 5 bases, with 8 bases between. CDR1 and CDR2 (germline): MNHNS, SASEGT. In DNA form, the CDR3 reads TGTGCCAGCAGTGAAGGACCCCGGGAGACCCAGTACTTC. It codes for CASSEGPRETQYF.

This clonotype was counted many times. The chain uses TRBV5-1 and TRBJ2-1; the D gene is possibly TRBD1 (6 bases). The CDR3 sequence is 14 residues long. The germline V and J ends were trimmed by 1 base and 7 bases, with 12 bases remaining between them. The germline gives CDR1 SGHRS, CDR2 YFSETQ. The CDR3 sequence is CASSLNREGNEQFF. Here the CDR3 DNA reads TGCGCCAGCAGCTTGAACAGGGAAGGGAATGAGCAGTTCTTC.

In this sample, this clonotype turned up many times. The chain is built from TRBV7-2 and TRBJ2-7; 11 bases are a match to TRBD2. In germline, CDR1 is SGHTA, CDR2 FQGNSA. V lost 4 bases to trimming and J lost 4 bases; unmatched junction nucleotides: 6. The CDR3 totals 15 residues. Here the CDR3 reads CASSSRLAGSYEQYF. As DNA, the CDR3 is TGTGCCAGCAGCTCGAGACTAGCGGGAAGTTACGAGCAGTACTTC.

This clonotype was counted ten times or more. The chain combines TRBV5-1 with TRBJ2-7; D may be TRBD2 (6 bases). Germline values: CDR1 SGHRS, CDR2 YFSETQ. The CDR3 is 15 amino acids. Trimming shortened V by 4 bases and J by 4 bases, and 18 bases separated the two germline ends. In DNA form, the CDR3 reads TGCGCCAGCAGCGGGGCCCCGGGGGAAATTTACGAGCAGTACTTC. Its translation is CASSGAPGEIYEQYF.

This clonotype was detected only a few times. The V call is TRBV6-1, the J call TRBJ2-7, with 7 bases lining up with TRBD1. J was trimmed by 1 base and V by 7 bases; bases with no gene match: 10. The CDR3 is 15 residues long. CDR1 and CDR2 from the germline V gene are MNHNS and SASEGT. The CDR3 loop is CASINRGSPSYEQYF. CDR3 DNA: TGTGCCAGCATCAACAGGGGATCCCCATCCTACGAGCAGTACTTC.

This clonotype was picked up many times. The chain recombines TRBV4-1 with TRBJ1-1; no firm D call. There are 12 residues in the CDR3. CDR1 and CDR2 (germline): MGHRA, YSYEKL. The V gene lost 1 base and the J gene lost 10 bases, with 10 bases spanning the gap. This CDR3 reads CASSQGPWGAFF. For the CDR3, the DNA is TGCGCCAGCAGCCAAGGTCCCTGGGGAGCTTTCTTT.

This clonotype came up many times. An end of the junction differs from the germline gene, which may be a read error. The V and J genes are TRBV7-2 and TRBJ2-2, with D possibly matching TRBD1 (6 bases). The CDR3 length is 14 residues. The V gene's germline CDR1 is SGHTA and CDR2 FQGNSA. In DNA form, the CDR3 reads TGTGCCAGCAGCTTTACAGGGTCAGCCGGGCAGCTGTTTTTT. Translated, it gives CASSFTGSAGQLFF.

This clonotype showed up many times. The chain has TRBV20-1 and TRBJ1-6; weak D call: TRBD1 (5 bases). Germline loops: CDR1 DFQATT, CDR2 SNEGSKA (reference sequence). This CDR3 has 15 residues. Trimming removed 3 bases at V and 7 bases at J, with 16 bases between. CDR3 sequence reads: CSARGRGSQNSPLHF. The CDR3 bases are TGCAGTGCTAGGGGAAGGGGTTCCCAAAATTCACCCCTCCACTTT.

This clonotype was seen many times. The V call is TRBV5-1, the J call TRBJ2-2, with no clear D. V was cut by 0 bases and J by 0 bases, with 9 bases left in between. This CDR3 is 16 amino acids long. Looked up from germline, CDR1 is SGHRS and CDR2 is YFSETQ. The CDR3 sequence: CASSLGDRTNTGELFF. CDR3 coding DNA: TGCGCCAGCAGCTTGGGCGACCGCACGAACACCGGGGAGCTGTTTTTT.

In this sample, this clonotype turned up many times. The gene calls are TRBV11-3 and TRBJ2-1; 9 bases agree with TRBD2. The J segment lost 8 bases and the V segment lost 4 bases, leaving 15 bases of the junction unmatched. CDR1 and CDR2 from the germline V gene are SGHNT and YENEEA. This CDR3 comprises 17 residues. The CDR3 sequence is CASSSTLKREDIDEQFF. CDR3 DNA sequence: TGTGCCAGCAGCTCCACATTGAAGCGGGAGGATATCGATGAGCAGTTCTTC.

With regard to this clonotype: This probably arose from a read error, given a far larger clone one base away. The V gene is TRBV6-1, the J gene TRBJ2-5, with 8 bases matching TRBD2. There are 14 residues in the CDR3. CDR1 and CDR2 from the germline V gene are MNHNS and SASEGT. V lost 2 bases, J lost 12 bases, and 11 bases stayed unmatched. CDR3 DNA sequence: TGTGCCAGCAGTGAAACAAGCGGGAGTACCCCGGAGTACTTC. It encodes CASSETSGSTPEYF.

Notes on this clonotype: The conserved phenylalanine or tryptophan normally closing the CDR3 is absent here, so this likely arose from a read error. J is TRBJ1-1 and V is TRBV27; TRBD1 agrees at 8 bases. The junction had 13 bases not matched to a gene; V was cut back by 5 bases and J by 2 bases. Germline CDR1 and CDR2: MNHEY and SMNVEV (reference sequence). CDR3 length equals 17 residues. DNA for the CDR3: TGTGCCAGCAGTCCGCCCCAGGGGGCGAACATAAACACTGAAGCTTTCTCT. Translation: CASSPPQGANINTEAFS.

This clonotype was seen ten or more times. The chain couples TRBV9 to TRBJ1-1; 7 bases agree with TRBD1. The J segment lost 0 bases and the V segment lost 3 bases, leaving 8 bases of the junction unmatched. The CDR3 is 16 residues long. Germline CDR1 and CDR2: SGDLS and YYNGEE. The CDR3 spells CASSGQGNEMNTEAFF. In DNA, the CDR3 is TGTGCCAGCAGCGGACAGGGAAACGAAATGAACACTGAAGCTTTCTTT.

This clonotype was found a few times. The chain carries TRBV19 and TRBJ2-1; unclear D gene. The CDR3 consists of 16 residues. V lost 1 base and J 3 bases, leaving 13 bases between the germline ends. Germline V gene lookup returns CDR1 LNHDA and CDR2 SQIVND (reference sequence). This chain's CDR3 is CASSIVSGWNYNEQFF. CDR3 sequence (DNA): TGTGCCAGTAGTATAGTTTCGGGCTGGAACTACAATGAGCAGTTCTTC.

This clonotype has at least ten counts. The rearrangement joins TRBV12-3 or TRBV12-4 to TRBJ2-7; 9 bases are a match to TRBD1. This CDR3 region has 14 residues. Trimming at V came to 1 base and at J to 4 bases, leaving 2 bases not matched to a gene. The CDR3 reads CASSLGDRGYEQYF. The CDR3 nucleotides read TGTGCCAGCAGTTTAGGAGACAGGGGGTACGAGCAGTACTTC.

V gene TRBV6-1 combines with J gene TRBJ2-7; the match to TRBD2 covers 7 bases. Looked up from germline, CDR1 is MNHNS and CDR2 is SASEGT. The CDR3 has 14 residues. The junction had 12 bases not matched to a gene; V was cut back by 7 bases and J by 6 bases. CDR3 sequence (DNA): TGTGCCAGCACCACTTGGGGGGGGAGCTCCGAGCAGTACTTC. This sequence encodes CASTTWGGSSEQYF.

This clonotype has a count of ten or more. The chain combines TRBV5-6 with TRBJ1-1; D is possibly TRBD1 (6 bases). The CDR3 is 14 residues long. Germline-derived CDR1 and CDR2 are SGHDT and YYEEEE. The ends were cut back, 3 bases at V and 5 bases at J, with 14 bases in the middle. In DNA form, the CDR3 reads TGTGCCAGCAGCTGGGGGGCGGTGGGGACTGAAGCTTTCTTT. This codes for CASSWGAVGTEAFF. Using reference TRBV5-6 and TRBJ1-1 for the parts outside the CDR3, the full variable domain is DAGVTQSPTHLIKTRGQQVTLRCSPKSGHDTVSWYQQALGQGPQFIFQYYEEEERQRGNFPDRFSGHQFPNYSSELNVNALLLGDSALYLCASSWGAVGTEAFFGQGTRLTVV.